The T cell receptor (beta chain) under discussion was sequenced for a study of cytomegalovirus exposure and HLA in healthy donors. 13 Jbeta primers and 60 Vbeta primers were used for the PCR. Using immunoSEQ multiplex PCR, the repertoire was profiled, and TCRdb retains in-frame clones only, with some absent. The sample includes around 130,000 clones, around 82% of them seen just once. In germline, CDR1 is SGHRS, CDR2 YFSETQ. The CDR3 covers 19 residues. V trimming: 4 bases; J trimming: 4 bases; junction bases outside the gene matches: 20. This chain uses TRBV5-1 with TRBJ2-1, with 7 positions matching TRBD2. The clonotype originates from a boy aged 5-17 years in good health and CMV-seronegative. The sequencing sample was made of PBMCs. The CDR3 DNA sequence: TGCGCCAGCAGCCGACCTAATCCGGGAGGTCTAGTTTCGTACAATGAGCAGTTCTTC. Translated, it gives CASSRPNPGGLVSYNEQFF.